Listed here are 5 T cell receptor beta chains from one sample, sequenced in a study of blood T cells in healthy people across ages. With a J-beta primer mix and a sample-barcoded 5' primer, a second PCR ran roughly 7 to 11 cycles. One entry per CDR3 protein, called by TCRdb with MiXCR from the 5' RACE reads. The data show hundreds of thousands of distinct CDR3 sequences, about 42% seen once. Sequencing input: blood. Receptors originate from an older man in good health.

There are a few counts of this clonotype. This sequence joins TRBV6-2 or TRBV6-3 and TRBJ2-3; no clear D. Looked up from germline, CDR1 is MNHEY and CDR2 is SVGEGT. This CDR3 spans 11 amino acids. The ends were cut back, 5 bases at V and 6 bases at J, with 6 bases in the middle. The CDR3 region is CASSARDTQYF. The CDR3 region has the DNA TGTGCCAGCAGTGCCCGGGATACGCAGTATTTT.

This chain joins TRBV6-5 and TRBJ2-7, with TRBD1 identical over 8 bases. V was clipped by 8 bases and J by 3 bases; unmatched bases: 12. CDR3 length: 15 residues. CDR1 MNHEY and CDR2 SVGAGI come from the germline V gene. The CDR3 spells CASSRLGQAIYEQYF. In nucleotides, the CDR3 is TGTGCCAGCTCCCGCCTGGGACAGGCAATCTACGAGCAGTACTTC.

The DNA of the CDR3 is TGCGCCAGCAGCCAAGATACTATTAAGGAGCAGTACTTC. It is translated as CASSQDTIKEQYF. The J gene is TRBJ2-5, the V gene TRBV4-3; D not certain. This CDR3 contains 13 residues. Germline-derived CDR1 and CDR2 are LGHNA and YSLEER. V lost 0 bases, J lost 11 bases, and 13 bases lay in between.

This sequence joins TRBV7-3 and TRBJ2-1; no firm D call. V was trimmed by 1 base and J by 6 bases, leaving 7 bases between them. The V gene's germline CDR1 is SGHTA and CDR2 FQGTGA. This CDR3 comprises 13 residues. CDR3: CASSLSLGNEQFF. As DNA, the CDR3 is TGTGCCAGCAGCTTAAGTCTAGGCAATGAGCAGTTCTTC.

This clonotype was seen repeatedly, ten times or more. The gene calls are TRBV7-3 and TRBJ2-1, with D possibly TRBD1 on 5 matching bases. This CDR3 is built from 13 residues. Deletions cut 6 bases from V and 4 bases from J, with 10 bases between. The germline gives CDR1 SGHTA, CDR2 FQGTGA. CDR3 protein: CASRVSGYNEQFF. The CDR3 DNA reads as TGTGCCAGCAGAGTCTCAGGGTACAATGAGCAGTTCTTC.